Here is one T cell receptor (beta chain) with its context. Its antigen is undetermined. This record comes from a study of shared clonotypes between healthy human individuals. At the level of the study: CD4 naive cells filled three plates per donor, CD4 memory three, CD8 naive two and CD8 memory one.

Deep-level running was used for the assay. Clones were sequenced by immunoSEQ multiplex PCR, and TCRdb holds only the in-frame ones, with some missing. The table records around 1.6 million clones, 98% of them present only once. Germline CDR1 and CDR2: SGHKS and YYEKEE (reference sequence). CDR3 length: 14 amino acids. V was shortened by 1 base and J by 2 bases, with 8 bases between the two germline ends. General study points: Estimated clonotype richness was generally higher in naive than memory subsets.

This TCR was sampled from a man younger than 40 in good health. What was sequenced was naive CD4+ T cells sorted from blood. Noted subset: CD45RA+ positively selected. The V gene is TRBV5-5, the J gene TRBJ2-3, with no clear D. CDR3: CASSLLGNTDTQYF. In nucleotides, the CDR3 is TGTGCCAGCAGCTTGTTGGGCAACACAGATACGCAGTATTTT.